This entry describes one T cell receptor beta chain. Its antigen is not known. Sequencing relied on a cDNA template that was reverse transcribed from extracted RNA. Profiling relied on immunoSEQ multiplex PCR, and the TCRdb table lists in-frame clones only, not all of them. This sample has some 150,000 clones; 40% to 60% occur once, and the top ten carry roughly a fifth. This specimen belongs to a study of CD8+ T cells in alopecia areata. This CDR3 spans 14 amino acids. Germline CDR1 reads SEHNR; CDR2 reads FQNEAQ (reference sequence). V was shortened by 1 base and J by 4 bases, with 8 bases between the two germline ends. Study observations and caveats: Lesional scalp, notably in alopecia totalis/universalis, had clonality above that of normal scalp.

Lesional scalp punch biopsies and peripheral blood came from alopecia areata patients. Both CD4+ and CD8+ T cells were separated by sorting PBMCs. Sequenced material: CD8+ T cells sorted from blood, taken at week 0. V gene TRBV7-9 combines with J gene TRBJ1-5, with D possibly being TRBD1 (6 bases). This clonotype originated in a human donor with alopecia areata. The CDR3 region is CASSLEGVNQPQHF. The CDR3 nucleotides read TGTGCCAGCAGCTTAGAGGGGGTGAATCAGCCCCAGCATTTT.